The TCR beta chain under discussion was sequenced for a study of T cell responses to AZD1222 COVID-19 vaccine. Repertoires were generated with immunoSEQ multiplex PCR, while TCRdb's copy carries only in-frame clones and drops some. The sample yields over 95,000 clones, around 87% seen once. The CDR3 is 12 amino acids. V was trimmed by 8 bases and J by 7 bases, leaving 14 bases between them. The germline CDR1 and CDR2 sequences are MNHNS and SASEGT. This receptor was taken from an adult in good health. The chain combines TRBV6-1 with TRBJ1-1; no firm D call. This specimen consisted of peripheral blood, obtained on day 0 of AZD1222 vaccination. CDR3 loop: CASGSTGGEAFF. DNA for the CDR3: TGTGCCAGCGGGTCAACCGGAGGTGAAGCTTTCTTT.